One and the same sample provided the 31 T cell receptor beta chains below, sequenced in a study of blood T cell repertoires in COVID-19 (dated by TCRdb to 2020 to 2022). The library came from the immunoSEQ multiplex PCR assay. In TCRdb, the immuneACCESS table is reduced to in-frame sequences with V and J assigned. These tables do not hold every clone; where another copy was compared, an unresolved V gene accounts for under half, and the others remain unexplained. The table for this sample lists about 32,000 clones; approximately 86% of them were counted only once. The top ten constitute 4% to 5% of the sample. The sequenced sample was peripheral blood. The receptors shown here come from a woman in her seventies with active COVID-19.

The V gene is TRBV28, the J gene TRBJ2-3; D remains unclear. The germline gives CDR1 MDHEN, CDR2 SYDVKM. V lost 4 bases and J lost 4, with 12 bases in between. The CDR3 consists of 14 residues. CDR3 in DNA: TGTGCCAGCAGTTCCCCCCCCTTTGCAGATACGCAGTATTTT. It specifies CASSSPPFADTQYF. Using reference TRBV28 and TRBJ2-3 for the parts outside the CDR3, the full variable domain is DVKVTQSSRYLVKRTGEKVFLECVQDMDHENMFWYRQDPGLGLRLIYFSYDVKMKEKGDIPEGYSVSREKKERFSLILESASTNQTSMYLCASSSPPFADTQYFGPGTRLTVL.

The J gene is TRBJ2-1, the V gene TRBV5-6; TRBD1 matches 7 bases. J lost 6 bases, V lost 3 bases, and 9 bases had no gene match. There are 15 residues in the CDR3. Germline V gene data show CDR1 as SGHDT and CDR2 as YYEEEE. The CDR3 DNA is TGTGCCAGCAGCTATCCGGGACAGCCTTTCAATGAGCAGTTCTTC. Its translation is CASSYPGQPFNEQFF.

The rearrangement uses TRBV5-6 and TRBJ2-7; unclear D gene. V was cut by 2 bases and J by 3 bases, with 6 bases left in between. The CDR3 spans 12 residues. Germline CDR1 SGHDT, CDR2 YYEEEE. This CDR3 reads CASSFTGYEQYF. CDR3 nucleotide sequence: TGTGCCAGCAGCTTCACGGGCTACGAGCAGTACTTC.

J is TRBJ2-3 and V is TRBV30; the match to TRBD1 covers 8 bases. V shed 4 bases and J 6 bases; nucleotides not matched to a gene: 6. Germline CDR1 GTSNPN, CDR2 SVGIG (reference sequence). This CDR3 has 13 amino acids. CDR3 in DNA: TGTGCCTGGATACCGGACAGGGCCGATACGCAGTATTTT. This gives the protein CAWIPDRADTQYF.

V usage is TRBV9 and J usage is TRBJ1-1; D is undetermined. The germline CDR1 and CDR2 sequences are SGDLS and YYNGEE. Trimming stripped 0 bases from V and 4 bases from J, with 7 bases between. This CDR3 spans 13 amino acids. This CDR3 is CASSVDGSTEAFF. CDR3 sequence (DNA): TGTGCCAGCAGCGTAGATGGCAGCACTGAAGCTTTCTTT.

The chain joins TRBV6-5 to TRBJ2-7; perhaps TRBD2 as D (6 bases). Per germline, CDR1 MNHEY and CDR2 SVGAGI. The CDR3 extends over 15 amino acids. The V and J ends lost 7 bases and 2 bases respectively, with 18 bases between them. Written as DNA, the CDR3 is TGTGCCAGCAAACCTTCAAGGGACTCCACCTACGAGCAGTACTTC. Translation: CASKPSRDSTYEQYF.

The rearrangement links TRBV19 to TRBJ2-5, with D possibly being TRBD2 (6 bases). The CDR3 has 13 amino acids. V dropped 5 bases and J dropped 5 bases, with 12 bases sitting between them. The germline V gene encodes CDR1 LNHDA and CDR2 SQIVND (reference sequence). CDR3 bases: TGTGCCAGTAGTTTAGGGAGGTGGGAGACCCAGTACTTC. It specifies CASSLGRWETQYF.

This chain joins TRBV4-2 and TRBJ2-7; 7 positions match TRBD2. The CDR3 contains 16 residues. Germline V CDR1 and CDR2: LGHNA, YNFKEQ. V lost 0 bases and J lost 6; bases outside the gene matches: 11. The CDR3 DNA follows: TGTGCCAGCAGCCAAGATTTTGAGGGAGGGAAGTCCGAGCAGTACTTC. This encodes CASSQDFEGGKSEQYF.

The chain couples TRBV5-6 to TRBJ2-3; D unresolved. From germline, CDR1 is SGHDT and CDR2 YYEEEE. This CDR3 spans 14 amino acids. The V gene lost 0 bases and the J gene lost 1 base, with 6 bases spanning the gap. CDR3 bases: TGTGCCAGCAGCTTGGCCCAGGGCACAGATACGCAGTATTTT. This gives the protein CASSLAQGTDTQYF.

J is TRBJ1-6 and V is TRBV7-2; no clear D gene. The CDR3 extends over 15 amino acids. Trimming removed 1 base from V and 7 bases from J, with 11 bases in between. Per germline, CDR1 SGHTA and CDR2 FQGNSA. DNA for the CDR3: TGTGCCAGCAGCTTAGGGAATTTCGGGAATTCACCCCTCCACTTT. Translated: CASSLGNFGNSPLHF.

CDR3 sequence (DNA): TGTGCCAGCAGCCGTCAGGGGGCTGGTGAGCAGTTCTTC. Its protein product is CASSRQGAGEQFF. The V and J genes are TRBV7-3 and TRBJ2-1, with 8 positions matching TRBD1. The CDR3 covers 13 residues. The V gene's germline CDR1 is SGHTA and CDR2 FQGTGA. V was pared by 5 bases and J by 9 bases, with 6 bases of the junction left unmatched.

The chain combines TRBV6-5 with TRBJ2-5; 9 bases agree with TRBD2. Trimming at V came to 0 bases and at J to 0 bases, leaving 2 bases not matched to a gene. The CDR3 is 16 amino acids. The germline V gene has CDR1 MNHEY and CDR2 SVGAGI. The chain's CDR3 is CASSYSAGGYQETQYF. The CDR3, as DNA: TGTGCCAGCAGTTACTCGGCGGGGGGGTACCAAGAGACCCAGTACTTC.

The rearrangement joins TRBV28 to TRBJ1-1; D unresolved. Germline lookup yields CDR1 MDHEN and CDR2 SYDVKM. Deletions cut 11 bases from V and 0 bases from J, with 16 bases between. The CDR3 totals 14 residues. The CDR3 DNA sequence: TGTGCCGCCGCGGGTCTTTGGATGAACACTGAAGCTTTCTTT. Encoded protein: CAAAGLWMNTEAFF.

This clone appeared once. J is TRBJ2-3 and V is TRBV11-2; 7 bases are shared with TRBD2. The J segment lost 1 base and the V segment lost 0 bases, leaving 7 bases of the junction unmatched. This CDR3 comprises 17 residues. In germline, CDR1 is SGHAT, CDR2 FQNNGV. CDR3 residues: CASSLDGLAAGTDTQYF. The CDR3 region has the DNA TGTGCCAGCAGCTTAGATGGGCTAGCGGCCGGCACAGATACGCAGTATTTT.

The chain employs TRBV19 and TRBJ1-4, with a possible D match to TRBD1 (5 bases). Trimming removed 3 bases at V and 7 bases at J, with 12 bases between. This CDR3 has 14 amino acids. CDR1 is LNHDA and CDR2 is SQIVND in the germline V gene (reference sequence). The CDR3 here is CASSMPGLVEKLFF. The CDR3 DNA reads TGTGCCAGTAGTATGCCGGGACTCGTTGAAAAACTGTTTTTT. The whole variable domain, filled in from reference TRBV19 and TRBJ1-4, reads DGGITQSPKYLFRKEGQNVTLSCEQNLNHDAMYWYRQDPGQGLRLIYYSQIVNDFQKGDIAEGYSVSREKKESFPLTVTSAQKNPTAFYLCASSMPGLVEKLFFGSGTQLSVL.

This clone was counted once. The J gene is TRBJ1-4, the V gene TRBV4-2, with 7 nucleotides matching TRBD1. Germline CDR1 reads LGHNA; CDR2 reads YNFKEQ. The CDR3 is made up of 14 amino acids. With V trimmed by 2 bases and J by 6 bases, 3 bases remained unmatched. CDR3 in amino acids: CASSQRDRDEKLFF. The CDR3, as DNA: TGTGCCAGCAGCCAAAGAGACAGGGATGAAAAACTGTTTTTT.

A note on this clone: Other DNA sequences from this sample encode an identical CDR3 as well. The V gene is TRBV6-5, the J gene TRBJ2-7, with TRBD1 identical over 7 bases. V trimming: 6 bases; J trimming: 1 base; junction bases outside the gene matches: 3. This CDR3 is 13 amino acids long. In germline, CDR1 is MNHEY, CDR2 SVGAGI. CDR3 loop: CASRPGQSYEQYF. CDR3 nucleotides: TGTGCCAGCAGGCCGGGACAGTCCTACGAGCAGTACTTC.

V gene TRBV6-2 or TRBV6-3 combines with J gene TRBJ2-5; 15 nucleotides agree with TRBD2. CDR3 length: 15 residues. Unmatched junction bases numbered 1, after V lost 4 bases and J lost 4 bases. The germline V gene encodes CDR1 MNHEY and CDR2 SVGEGT. CDR3 nucleotides: TGTGCCAGCAGTTGGACTAGCGGGGGGGCAGAGACCCAGTACTTC. Translating it yields CASSWTSGGAETQYF.

The chain joins TRBV6-5 to TRBJ2-7; the match to TRBD2 covers 12 bases. After removal of 6 bases from V and 4 bases from J, the junction contained 7 bases not matched to a gene. Germline loops: CDR1 MNHEY, CDR2 SVGAGI. CDR3 length: 15 amino acids. The CDR3 reads CASRPGLAGFYEQYF. The CDR3 DNA follows: TGTGCCAGCAGGCCCGGACTAGCGGGGTTTTACGAGCAGTACTTC.

V gene TRBV20-1 combines with J gene TRBJ2-1; 12 bases match TRBD2. The ends lost 3 bases at V and 8 bases at J; junction bases unmatched: 8. Germline loops: CDR1 DFQATT, CDR2 SNEGSKA (reference sequence). The CDR3 is made up of 15 amino acids. CDR3 amino acids: CSASTLAGGRHEQFF. Here the CDR3 DNA reads TGCAGTGCTAGTACCCTAGCGGGGGGGCGTCATGAGCAGTTCTTC.

The J gene is TRBJ2-1, the V gene TRBV19; D not certain. This CDR3 is 12 amino acids long. Germline assignment: CDR1 LNHDA and CDR2 SQIVND (reference sequence). V dropped 9 bases and J dropped 5 bases, with 11 bases sitting between them. The CDR3 sequence is CASGWQNNEQFF. CDR3 nucleotides: TGTGCCAGCGGGTGGCAAAACAATGAGCAGTTCTTC. Together with reference TRBV19 and TRBJ2-1, the CDR3 gives the full variable domain: DGGITQSPKYLFRKEGQNVTLSCEQNLNHDAMYWYRQDPGQGLRLIYYSQIVNDFQKGDIAEGYSVSREKKESFPLTVTSAQKNPTAFYLCASGWQNNEQFFGPGTRLTVL.

The chain uses TRBV2 and TRBJ2-2; possibly TRBD2 for D (7 bases). V lost 7 bases to trimming and J lost 8 bases, with 17 bases between them. Germline loops: CDR1 SNHLY, CDR2 FYNNEI. This CDR3 is 14 amino acids long. The CDR3 coding sequence is TGTGCCAGCAAGAGGGGGACTATCGTGGGGGAGCTGTTTTTT. Amino acid sequence: CASKRGTIVGELFF.

The J gene is TRBJ2-1, the V gene TRBV6-5; 8 bases agree with TRBD2. Losses at the gene ends were 8 bases for V and 11 bases for J; bases not matched to a gene: 14. In germline, CDR1 is MNHEY, CDR2 SVGAGI. This CDR3 has 14 residues. CDR3 bases: TGTGCCAGCGGGCGGGGGGACAAGAATGATAAGCAGTTCTTC. It specifies CASGRGDKNDKQFF.

This chain connects TRBV7-2 to TRBJ2-3; D not certain. V was cut by 1 base and J by 6 bases, with 8 bases left in between. From germline, CDR1 is SGHTA and CDR2 FQGNSA. The CDR3 is made up of 13 amino acids. For the CDR3, the DNA is TGTGCCAGCAGCTTAGACAGTGACGATACGCAGTATTTT. This gives the protein CASSLDSDDTQYF.

The rearrangement joins TRBV14 to TRBJ2-2, with a tentative D call TRBD2 (5 bases). Trimming took off 1 base at V and 6 bases at J, with 9 bases between the two ends. Germline CDR1 is SGHDN and CDR2 is FVKESK. The CDR3 extends over 14 amino acids. The CDR3 coding sequence is TGTGCCAGCAGCCAAGGGCTAGCAGCCGGGGAGCTGTTTTTT. Translating gives CASSQGLAAGELFF.

The rearrangement joins TRBV7-2 to TRBJ1-1, with a tentative D call TRBD1 (5 bases). The CDR3 runs 15 residues. V was shortened by 4 bases and J by 7 bases, with 19 bases between the two germline ends. Germline CDR1 is SGHTA and CDR2 is FQGNSA. CDR3 coding DNA: TGTGCCAGCAGCTCCCCGGGGGTAGGTCGTAGTGAAGCTTTCTTT. Translating gives CASSSPGVGRSEAFF. The full variable domain, completed using reference TRBV7-2 and TRBJ1-1, is GAGVSQSPSNKVTEKGKDVELRCDPISGHTALYWYRQSLGQGLEFLIYFQGNSAPDKSGLPSDRFSAERTGGSVSTLTIQRTQQEDSAVYLCASSSPGVGRSEAFFGQGTRLTVV.

The J gene is TRBJ2-6, the V gene TRBV5-1; 9 bases map to TRBD1. The CDR3 contains 17 residues. Germline CDR1 is SGHRS and CDR2 is YFSETQ. Losses at the gene ends were 7 bases for V and 0 bases for J; bases not matched to a gene: 8. The CDR3 coding sequence is TGCGCCAGCGACCTTACAGGGGGCCGCTCTGGGGCCAACGTCCTGACTTTC. It encodes CASDLTGGRSGANVLTF.

The chain recombines TRBV5-1 with TRBJ2-7; perhaps TRBD1 as D (5 bases). The CDR3 extends over 15 amino acids. Trimming took off 0 bases at V and 3 bases at J, with 13 bases between the two ends. Germline CDR1 reads SGHRS; CDR2 reads YFSETQ. Written as DNA, the CDR3 is TGCGCCAGCAGCTTGGGCGTTGGGCAGGGCTACGAGCAGTACTTC. Translating it yields CASSLGVGQGYEQYF.

The chain is built from TRBV18 and TRBJ1-4; D possibly corresponds to TRBD1 (6 bases). This CDR3 has 16 residues. In germline, CDR1 is KGHSH, CDR2 LQKENI. Trimming removed 2 bases from V and 0 bases from J, with 10 bases in between. DNA of the CDR3: TGTGCCAGCTCACCATCCAGGACAGCAACTAATGAAAAACTGTTTTTT. It translates to CASSPSRTATNEKLFF.

This sequence joins TRBV20-1 and TRBJ2-3; D not resolved. Germline CDR1 and CDR2: DFQATT and SNEGSKA (reference sequence). The CDR3 consists of 15 residues. Trimming left V 3 bases short and J 1 base short, with 14 bases between. This chain's CDR3 is CSASGTTRGTDTQYF. The CDR3, as DNA: TGCAGTGCTAGTGGAACTACCCGCGGCACAGATACGCAGTATTTT.

The rearrangement joins TRBV4-3 to TRBJ1-2, with 11 bases aligning to TRBD1. The CDR3 has 15 residues. Germline CDR1 is LGHNA and CDR2 is YSLEER. V trimming: 0 bases; J trimming: 10 bases; junction bases outside the gene matches: 7. CDR3 in amino acids: CASSQDTGTGGDYTF. In nucleotides, the CDR3 is TGCGCCAGCAGCCAAGATACCGGGACAGGGGGAGACTACACCTTC.